This T cell receptor beta chain comes out of a study of T cells after yellow fever vaccination. Study-level points and caveats: Of the clonotypes, a small share occurred in both CD4 and CD8 compartments. Abundant contaminating clonotypes from the bulk population could appear in FACS-sorted repertoires.

Trimming removed 2 bases at V and 2 bases at J, with 7 bases between. The CDR3 contains 13 residues. Germline V CDR1 and CDR2: MNHEY, SVGAGI. TCRdb recomputed calls from the 5' RACE reads with MiXCR, one row per CDR3 protein. The sample includes 100,000 to 150,000 distinct CDR3 sequences, roughly 8.2% seen only once; the top ten take roughly 43%. This clonotype was detected only a few times. Its antigen is not identified. This chain joins TRBV6-5 and TRBJ2-7; the D gene is possibly TRBD2 (5 bases). The input for sequencing was CD8+ T cells sorted from PBMCs, taken on the day of the yellow fever booster vaccination. The TCR comes from a man younger than 35 who received the YFV17D yellow fever vaccine. CDR3 nucleotide sequence: TGTGCCAGCAGTTACGGGGAGCCCTACGAGCAGTACTTC. It is translated as CASSYGEPYEQYF.